This T cell receptor (beta chain) was found in a study of human T cells and chemical hapten exposure. Study overall: Alopecia universalis, totalis or areata was present in patients who were mostly female.

TCRdb processed the RACE reads anew with MiXCR; each CDR3 protein has one entry. Of approximately 43,000 distinct CDR3 sequences in the sample, 3% to 4% were seen once. At least ten counts were recorded for this clonotype. This CDR3 spans 13 amino acids. The germline V and J ends were trimmed by 7 bases and 11 bases, with 18 bases remaining between them. Germline loops: CDR1 LNHDA, CDR2 SQIVND (reference sequence). Indicated time point: patch test 1, 2 weeks after DPC sensitization. Treatment noted: therapeutic diphenylcyclopropenone sensitization with weekly scalp DPC. Total RNA was extracted from unfractionated whole blood.

This sequence was found in a man aged 45-60 years with alopecia areata. Some clones in this sample may be carry-over from other donors' samples. The sequences come from whole blood, collected in connection with sensitization to the hapten diphenylcyclopropenone (DPC). This chain joins TRBV19 and TRBJ1-5; D call uncertain. CDR3 residues: CASKISGSPAQHF. In DNA form, the CDR3 reads TGTGCCAGTAAAATTTCCGGCAGCCCAGCCCAGCATTTT.